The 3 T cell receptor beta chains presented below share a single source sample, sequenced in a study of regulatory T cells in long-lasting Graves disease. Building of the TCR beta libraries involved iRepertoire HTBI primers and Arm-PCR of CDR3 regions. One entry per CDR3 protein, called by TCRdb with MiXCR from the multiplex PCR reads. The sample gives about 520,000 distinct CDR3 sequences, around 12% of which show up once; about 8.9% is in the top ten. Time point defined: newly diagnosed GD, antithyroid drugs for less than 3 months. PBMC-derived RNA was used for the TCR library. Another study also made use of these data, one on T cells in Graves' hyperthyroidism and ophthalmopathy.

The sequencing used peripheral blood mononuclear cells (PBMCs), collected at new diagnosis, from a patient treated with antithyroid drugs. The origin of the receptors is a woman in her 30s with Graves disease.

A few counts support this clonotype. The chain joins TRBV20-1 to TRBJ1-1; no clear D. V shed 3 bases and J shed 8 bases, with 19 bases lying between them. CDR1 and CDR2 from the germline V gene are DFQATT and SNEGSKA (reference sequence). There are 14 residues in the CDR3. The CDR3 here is CSASGEALNSEAFF. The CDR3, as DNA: TGCAGTGCTAGTGGGGAGGCCCTGAACTCGGAAGCTTTCTTT.

CDR3 bases: TGTGCCAGTGCCTTAACTAGCACAGATACGCAGTATTTT. This encodes CASALTSTDTQYF. The chain is built from TRBV19 and TRBJ2-3; no definite D call. Per the germline V gene, CDR1 is LNHDA and CDR2 is SQIVND (reference sequence). The CDR3 length is 13 residues. V was clipped by 8 bases and J by 0 bases, with 9 bases between them.

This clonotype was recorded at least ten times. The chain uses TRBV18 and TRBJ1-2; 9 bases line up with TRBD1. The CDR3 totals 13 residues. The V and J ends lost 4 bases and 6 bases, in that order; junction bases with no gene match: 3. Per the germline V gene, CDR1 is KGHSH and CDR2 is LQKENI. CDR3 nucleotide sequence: TGTGCCAGCTCACGTCGGACAGGGGATGGCTACACCTTC. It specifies CASSRRTGDGYTF.